The 17 T cell receptor beta chains in this list originate from one sample, sequenced in a study of identifying expanded T cells in peripheral blood (dated by TCRdb to about 2019). The method was the immunoSEQ multiplex PCR assay. Here the immuneACCESS table is served through TCRdb, limited to in-frame sequences with V and J called. Missing clones are a known gap in these copies; in checked studies unresolved V genes cover under half, and the rest lacks a known reason. The table for this sample lists 97,000 or so clones; around 88% of them were counted only once. Clones ranked in the top ten supply around 14% of the sample. The sequencing sample was made of blood. All receptors come from a person aged 18-70 years in good health.

V is TRBV18 and J is TRBJ2-7; D not certain. V was shortened by 2 bases and J by 0 bases, with 11 bases between the two germline ends. The CDR3 runs to 15 residues. Germline loops: CDR1 KGHSH, CDR2 LQKENI. CDR3 protein: CASSPVDGSSYEQYF. The CDR3 DNA sequence: TGTGCCAGCTCACCAGTGGACGGAAGCTCCTACGAGCAGTACTTC.

The rearrangement joins TRBV18 to TRBJ1-4, with 12 bases matching TRBD1. This CDR3 has 14 residues. V lost 6 bases, J lost 9 bases, and 5 bases stayed unmatched. Germline V gene lookup returns CDR1 KGHSH and CDR2 LQKENI. CDR3 bases: TGTGCCAGCTCGGCCCGGGACAGGGGGCAAAAACTGTTTTTT. Translation: CASSARDRGQKLFF.

In this sample, this clone turned up a few times. V and J are TRBV4-2 and TRBJ1-5; no definite D call. Germline V gene lookup returns CDR1 LGHNA and CDR2 YNFKEQ. The V gene lost 1 base and the J gene lost 6 bases, with 7 bases spanning the gap. The CDR3 extends over 13 amino acids. Here the CDR3 reads CASSQGDIQPQHF. The CDR3 DNA reads as TGTGCCAGCAGCCAAGGGGATATTCAGCCCCAGCATTTT.

The CDR3 here is CASSLMGQGTEAFF. Here the CDR3 DNA reads TGTGCCAGCAGCTTAATGGGACAGGGCACTGAAGCTTTCTTT. The chain couples TRBV7-2 to TRBJ1-1; 9 bases line up with TRBD1. After removal of 2 bases from V and 4 bases from J, the junction contained 2 bases not matched to a gene. This CDR3 has 14 amino acids. Germline V gene lookup returns CDR1 SGHTA and CDR2 FQGNSA. The variable domain in full, with the rest retrieved from reference TRBV7-2 and TRBJ1-1, is GAGVSQSPSNKVTEKGKDVELRCDPISGHTALYWYRQSLGQGLEFLIYFQGNSAPDKSGLPSDRFSAERTGGSVSTLTIQRTQQEDSAVYLCASSLMGQGTEAFFGQGTRLTVV.

The chain has TRBV23-1 and TRBJ1-4; D gene ambiguous. TRBV23-1 qualifies as an ORF whose function is uncertain. The V end lost 1 base, the J end lost 16 bases, and 19 bases lay between the germline ends. The CDR3 is made up of 14 amino acids. CDR3 residues: CASSQLMRKPRPFF. The CDR3 DNA sequence: TGCGCCAGCAGTCAATTAATGAGGAAGCCTCGGCCGTTTTTT.

V gene TRBV19 combines with J gene TRBJ2-5, with TRBD1 identical over 8 bases. The CDR3 is 13 residues long. V trimming: 8 bases; J trimming: 4 bases; junction bases outside the gene matches: 6. Germline CDR1 and CDR2: LNHDA and SQIVND (reference sequence). The CDR3 spells CASGRQGRETQYF. CDR3 bases: TGTGCCAGTGGCCGACAGGGGAGAGAGACCCAGTACTTC.

The chain uses TRBV2 and TRBJ2-1, with D hard to call. Germline CDR1 is SNHLY and CDR2 is FYNNEI. Trimming pared 7 bases from V and 5 bases from J, leaving 18 bases between. The CDR3 runs 15 residues. DNA of the CDR3: TGTGCCAGCAAGGCCGAAAGTTATCCCGACAATGAGCAGTTCTTC. Translation: CASKAESYPDNEQFF.

The CDR3 protein is CASSQDSTFSGNTIYF. DNA of the CDR3: TGCGCCAGCAGCCAAGATTCCACCTTCTCTGGAAACACCATATATTTT. The gene calls are TRBV4-1 and TRBJ1-3; D is unclear. V gave up 0 bases and J gave up 0 bases, with 9 bases separating them. CDR1 is MGHRA, CDR2 YSYEKL, per germline. The length of the CDR3 is 16 residues.

The gene calls are TRBV2 and TRBJ1-5, with D unclear. Per the germline V gene, CDR1 is SNHLY and CDR2 is FYNNEI. The CDR3 consists of 11 residues. V dropped 6 bases and J dropped 6 bases, with 6 bases sitting between them. CDR3 amino acids: CASRLGQPQHF. The CDR3 region has the DNA TGTGCCAGCAGGTTGGGTCAGCCCCAGCATTTT.

The count of this clone is one. The chain combines TRBV19 with TRBJ2-2; D ambiguous. V lost 3 bases and J lost 5, with 4 bases in between. Germline CDR1 and CDR2: LNHDA and SQIVND (reference sequence). The CDR3 totals 12 residues. DNA for the CDR3: TGTGCCAGTAGTATGTGGACCGGGGAGCTGTTTTTT. Protein product: CASSMWTGELFF.

The chain combines TRBV7-9 with TRBJ1-6; a possible D gene is TRBD1 (6 bases). This CDR3 is 14 amino acids long. The germline V and J ends were trimmed by 3 bases and 8 bases, with 11 bases remaining between them. Germline assignment: CDR1 SEHNR and CDR2 FQNEAQ (reference sequence). DNA of the CDR3: TGTGCCAGCAGCTTTACCAGGGGAGATTCACCCCTCCACTTT. Its protein product is CASSFTRGDSPLHF. The variable domain in full, with the rest retrieved from reference TRBV7-9 and TRBJ1-6, is DTGVSQNPRHKITKRGQNVTFRCDPISEHNRLYWYRQTLGQGPEFLTYFQNEAQLEKSRLLSDRFSAERPKGSFSTLEIQRTEQGDSAMYLCASSFTRGDSPLHFGNGTRLTVT.

The chain is built from TRBV7-7 and TRBJ2-1; D unclear. The germline gives CDR1 SSHAT, CDR2 FNYEAQ (reference sequence). V shed 1 base and J shed 7 bases, with 11 bases lying between them. The CDR3 totals 14 residues. As DNA, the CDR3 is TGTGCCAGCAGCTTAGGACACGGCTCGAATGAGCAGTTCTTC. Translating gives CASSLGHGSNEQFF.

The V call is TRBV5-1, the J call TRBJ2-7; D is uncertain. Looked up from germline, CDR1 is SGHRS and CDR2 is YFSETQ. The CDR3 is made up of 13 amino acids. V lost 0 bases, J lost 4 bases, and 8 bases lay in between. In nucleotides, the CDR3 is TGCGCCAGCAGCTTGGAGGGCCAATACGAGCAGTACTTC. Translating gives CASSLEGQYEQYF.

The rearrangement joins TRBV28 to TRBJ1-1; 10 nucleotides line up with TRBD1. Germline-derived CDR1 and CDR2 are MDHEN and SYDVKM. The CDR3 spans 15 residues. V was clipped by 5 bases and J by 8 bases; unmatched bases: 11. The CDR3 sequence: CASSGAGTGEREAFF. CDR3 sequence (DNA): TGTGCCAGCAGTGGTGCCGGGACAGGGGAAAGGGAAGCTTTCTTT. Using reference TRBV28 and TRBJ1-1 for the parts outside the CDR3, the full variable domain is DVKVTQSSRYLVKRTGEKVFLECVQDMDHENMFWYRQDPGLGLRLIYFSYDVKMKEKGDIPEGYSVSREKKERFSLILESASTNQTSMYLCASSGAGTGEREAFFGQGTRLTVV.

V and J are TRBV19 and TRBJ1-5; a possible D gene is TRBD1 (6 bases). The CDR3 totals 14 residues. Germline V gene lookup returns CDR1 LNHDA and CDR2 SQIVND (reference sequence). V lost 3 bases to trimming and J lost 5 bases, with 11 bases between them. The CDR3 reads CASSIEQGYQPQHF. DNA for the CDR3: TGTGCCAGTAGTATCGAACAGGGCTATCAGCCCCAGCATTTT. Full variable domain (missing parts from reference TRBV19 and TRBJ1-5): DGGITQSPKYLFRKEGQNVTLSCEQNLNHDAMYWYRQDPGQGLRLIYYSQIVNDFQKGDIAEGYSVSREKKESFPLTVTSAQKNPTAFYLCASSIEQGYQPQHFGDGTRLSIL.

This clone has only one observation. The chain uses TRBV5-1 and TRBJ1-2; a weak D match, TRBD1 (6 bases). Trimming cost V 0 bases and J 4 bases, with 10 bases left between them. The germline CDR1 and CDR2 sequences are SGHRS and YFSETQ. The CDR3 loop spans 14 amino acids. CDR3 in DNA: TGCGCCAGCAGCTTGGAGGCAGGGGCCTATGGCTACACCTTC. Protein sequence: CASSLEAGAYGYTF.

The V gene is TRBV6-5, the J gene TRBJ2-1; TRBD1 matches at 7 bases. There are 15 residues in the CDR3. Germline values: CDR1 MNHEY, CDR2 SVGAGI. V shed 11 bases, J shed 9 bases, and the junction held 19 bases outside the gene matches. DNA for the CDR3: TGTGCCTCGGGGCCGAGGCAGGGGGTAGATCGTGAGCAGTTCTTC. Protein sequence: CASGPRQGVDREQFF.